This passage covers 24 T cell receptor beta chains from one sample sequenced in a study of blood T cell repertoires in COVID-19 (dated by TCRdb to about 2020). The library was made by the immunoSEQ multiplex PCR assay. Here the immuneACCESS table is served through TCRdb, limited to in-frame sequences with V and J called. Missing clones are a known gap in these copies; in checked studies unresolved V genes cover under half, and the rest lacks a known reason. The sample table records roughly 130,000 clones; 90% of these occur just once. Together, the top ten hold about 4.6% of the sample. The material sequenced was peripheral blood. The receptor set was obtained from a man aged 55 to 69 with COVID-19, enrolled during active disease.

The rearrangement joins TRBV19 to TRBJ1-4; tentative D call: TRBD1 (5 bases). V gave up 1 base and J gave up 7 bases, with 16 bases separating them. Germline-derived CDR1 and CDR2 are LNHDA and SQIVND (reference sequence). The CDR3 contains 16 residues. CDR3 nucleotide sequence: TGTGCCAGTAGTATAGTCGGCAGGGTGGCAGGTGAAAAACTGTTTTTT. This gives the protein CASSIVGRVAGEKLFF.

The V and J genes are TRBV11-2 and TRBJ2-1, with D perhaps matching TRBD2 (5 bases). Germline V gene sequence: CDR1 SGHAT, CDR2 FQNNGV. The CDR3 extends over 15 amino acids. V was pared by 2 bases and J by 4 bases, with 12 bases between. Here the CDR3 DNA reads TGTGCCAGCAGCTTAAAGCGGACGGATTACAATGAGCAGTTCTTC. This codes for CASSLKRTDYNEQFF. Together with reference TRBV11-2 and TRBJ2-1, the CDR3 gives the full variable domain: EAGVAQSPRYKIIEKRQSVAFWCNPISGHATLYWYQQILGQGPKLLIQFQNNGVVDDSQLPKDRFSAERLKGVDSTLKIQPAKLEDSAVYLCASSLKRTDYNEQFFGPGTRLTVL.

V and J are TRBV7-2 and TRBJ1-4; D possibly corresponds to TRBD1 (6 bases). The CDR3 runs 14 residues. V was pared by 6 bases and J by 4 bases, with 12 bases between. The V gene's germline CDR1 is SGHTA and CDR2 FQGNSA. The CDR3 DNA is TGTGCCAGCAGGAAAGACAGGAGTAATGAAAAACTGTTTTTT. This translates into CASRKDRSNEKLFF.

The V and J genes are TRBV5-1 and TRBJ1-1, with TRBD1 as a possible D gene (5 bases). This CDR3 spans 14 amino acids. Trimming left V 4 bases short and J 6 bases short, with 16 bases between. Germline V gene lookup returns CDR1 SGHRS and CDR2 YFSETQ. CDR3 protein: CASSQREGKSEAFF. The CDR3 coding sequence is TGCGCCAGCAGCCAAAGGGAGGGGAAATCTGAAGCTTTCTTT.

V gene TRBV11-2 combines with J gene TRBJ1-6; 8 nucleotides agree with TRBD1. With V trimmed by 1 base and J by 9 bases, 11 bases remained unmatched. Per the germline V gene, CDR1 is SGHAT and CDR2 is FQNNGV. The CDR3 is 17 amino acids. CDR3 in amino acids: CASSLAHLRGLSSPLHF. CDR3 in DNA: TGTGCCAGCAGCTTAGCCCACCTCAGGGGGCTGAGTTCACCCCTCCACTTT.

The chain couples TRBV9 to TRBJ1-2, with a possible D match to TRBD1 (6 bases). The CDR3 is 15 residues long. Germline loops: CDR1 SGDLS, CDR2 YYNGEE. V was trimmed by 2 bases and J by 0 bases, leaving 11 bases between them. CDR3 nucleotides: TGTGCCAGCAGCGTTTGGGACATCGCTAACTATGGCTACACCTTC. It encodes CASSVWDIANYGYTF.

CDR3 region: CASILPGGNTEAFF. CDR3 coding DNA: TGTGCCAGCATCCTACCAGGGGGGAACACTGAAGCTTTCTTT. The chain is built from TRBV21-1 and TRBJ1-1; the D call in the table, TRBD1, was not verified against the DNA. TRBV21-1 is a pseudogene locus. The CDR3 sequence is 14 residues long.

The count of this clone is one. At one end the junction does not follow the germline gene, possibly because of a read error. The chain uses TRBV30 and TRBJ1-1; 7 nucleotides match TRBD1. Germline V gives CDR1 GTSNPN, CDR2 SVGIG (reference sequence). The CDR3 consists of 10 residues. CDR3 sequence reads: CAWSAGTVGF. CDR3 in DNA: TGTGCCTGGAGTGCAGGGACAGTGGGTTTT. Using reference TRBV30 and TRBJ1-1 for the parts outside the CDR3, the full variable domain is SQTIHQWPATLVQPVGSPLSLECTVEGTSNPNLYWYRQAAGRGLQLLFYSVGIGQISSEVPQNLSASRPQDRQFILSSKKLLLSDSGFYLCAWSAGTVGFGQGTRLTVV.

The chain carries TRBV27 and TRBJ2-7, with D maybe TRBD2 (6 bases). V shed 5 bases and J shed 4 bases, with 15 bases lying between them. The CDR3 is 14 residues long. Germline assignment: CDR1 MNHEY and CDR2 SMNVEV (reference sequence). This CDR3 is CASSAIPGRYEQYF. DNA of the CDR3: TGTGCCAGCAGTGCAATTCCGGGGAGGTACGAGCAGTACTTC.

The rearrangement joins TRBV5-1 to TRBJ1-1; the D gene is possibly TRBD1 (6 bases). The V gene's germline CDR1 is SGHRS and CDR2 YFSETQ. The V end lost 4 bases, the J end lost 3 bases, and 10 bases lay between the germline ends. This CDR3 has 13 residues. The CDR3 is CASSRNRDTEAFF. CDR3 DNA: TGCGCCAGCAGCAGAAACAGGGACACTGAAGCTTTCTTT.

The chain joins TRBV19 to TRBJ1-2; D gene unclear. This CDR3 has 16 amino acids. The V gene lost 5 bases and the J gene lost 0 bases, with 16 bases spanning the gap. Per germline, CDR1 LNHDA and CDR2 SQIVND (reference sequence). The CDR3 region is CASSQQTTGANYGYTF. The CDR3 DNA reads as TGTGCCAGTAGTCAACAGACTACTGGAGCTAACTATGGCTACACCTTC.

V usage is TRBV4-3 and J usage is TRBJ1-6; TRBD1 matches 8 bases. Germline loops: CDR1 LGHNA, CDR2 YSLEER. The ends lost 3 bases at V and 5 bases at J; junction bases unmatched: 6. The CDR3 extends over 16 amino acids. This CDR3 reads CASSHRDRPNNSPLHF. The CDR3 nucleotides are TGCGCCAGCAGCCACCGGGACAGGCCCAATAATTCACCCCTCCACTTT.

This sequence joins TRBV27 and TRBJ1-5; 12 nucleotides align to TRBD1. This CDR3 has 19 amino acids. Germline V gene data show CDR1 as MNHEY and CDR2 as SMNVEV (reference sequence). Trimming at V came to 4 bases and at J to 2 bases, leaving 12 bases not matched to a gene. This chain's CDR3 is CASSSGQGANVVGNQPQHF. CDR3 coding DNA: TGTGCCAGCAGTTCGGGACAGGGGGCCAATGTCGTGGGCAATCAGCCCCAGCATTTT.

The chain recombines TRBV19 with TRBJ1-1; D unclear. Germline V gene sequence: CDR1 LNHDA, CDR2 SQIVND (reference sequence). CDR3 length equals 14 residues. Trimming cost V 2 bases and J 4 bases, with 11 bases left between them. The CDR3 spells CASSIIWESTEAFF. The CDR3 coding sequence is TGTGCCAGTAGTATAATATGGGAGTCCACTGAAGCTTTCTTT.

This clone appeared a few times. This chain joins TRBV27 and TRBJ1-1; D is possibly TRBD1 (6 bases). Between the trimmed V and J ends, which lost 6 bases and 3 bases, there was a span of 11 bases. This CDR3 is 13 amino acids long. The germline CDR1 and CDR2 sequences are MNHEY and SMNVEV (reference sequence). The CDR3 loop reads CASRATGYTEAFF. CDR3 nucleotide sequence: TGTGCCAGCAGAGCTACAGGGTACACTGAAGCTTTCTTT.

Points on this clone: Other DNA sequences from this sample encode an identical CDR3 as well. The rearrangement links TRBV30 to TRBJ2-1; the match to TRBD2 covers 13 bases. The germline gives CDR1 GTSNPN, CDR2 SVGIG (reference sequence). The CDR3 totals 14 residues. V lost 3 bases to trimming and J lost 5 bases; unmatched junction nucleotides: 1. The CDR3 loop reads CAWSGLAGDNEQFF. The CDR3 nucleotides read TGTGCCTGGAGCGGACTAGCGGGAGACAATGAGCAGTTCTTC.

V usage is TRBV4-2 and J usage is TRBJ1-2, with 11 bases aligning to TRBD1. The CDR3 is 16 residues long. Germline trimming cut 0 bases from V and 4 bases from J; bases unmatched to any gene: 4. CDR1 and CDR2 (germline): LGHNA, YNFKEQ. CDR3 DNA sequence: TGTGCCAGCAGCCAAGATCCGGGACAGGGGGTCTATGGCTACACCTTC. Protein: CASSQDPGQGVYGYTF.

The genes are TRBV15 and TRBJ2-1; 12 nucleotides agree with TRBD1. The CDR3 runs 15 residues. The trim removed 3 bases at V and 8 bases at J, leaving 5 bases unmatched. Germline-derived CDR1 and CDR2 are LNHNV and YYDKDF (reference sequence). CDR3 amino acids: CATSRGQGAGDEQFF. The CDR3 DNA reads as TGTGCCACCAGCAGGGGACAGGGGGCAGGCGATGAGCAGTTCTTC.

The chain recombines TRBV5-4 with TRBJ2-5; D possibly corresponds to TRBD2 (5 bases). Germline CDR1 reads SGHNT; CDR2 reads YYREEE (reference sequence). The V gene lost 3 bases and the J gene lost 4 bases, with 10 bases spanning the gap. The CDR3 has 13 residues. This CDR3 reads CASSWEMGETQYF. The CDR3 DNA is TGTGCCAGCAGCTGGGAGATGGGAGAGACCCAGTACTTC.

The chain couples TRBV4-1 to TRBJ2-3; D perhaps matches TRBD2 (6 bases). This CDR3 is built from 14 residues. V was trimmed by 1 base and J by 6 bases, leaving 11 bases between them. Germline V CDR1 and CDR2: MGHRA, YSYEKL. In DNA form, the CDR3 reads TGCGCCAGCAGCCAAGGGATAGCGGTGGATACGCAGTATTTT. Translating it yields CASSQGIAVDTQYF.

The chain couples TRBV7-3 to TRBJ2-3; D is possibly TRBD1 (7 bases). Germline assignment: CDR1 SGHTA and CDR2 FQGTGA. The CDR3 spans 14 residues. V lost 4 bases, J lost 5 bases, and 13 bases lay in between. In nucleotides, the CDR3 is TGTGCCAGCAGCTCGGAGGGGACAGTAGATACGCAGTATTTT. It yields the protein CASSSEGTVDTQYF.

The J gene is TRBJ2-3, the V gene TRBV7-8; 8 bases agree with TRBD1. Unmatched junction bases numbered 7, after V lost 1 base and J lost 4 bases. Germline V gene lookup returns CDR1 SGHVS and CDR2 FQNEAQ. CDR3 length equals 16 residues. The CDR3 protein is CASSLVAGGASDTQYF. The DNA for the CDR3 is TGTGCCAGCAGCTTAGTCGCAGGGGGCGCCTCAGATACGCAGTATTTT.

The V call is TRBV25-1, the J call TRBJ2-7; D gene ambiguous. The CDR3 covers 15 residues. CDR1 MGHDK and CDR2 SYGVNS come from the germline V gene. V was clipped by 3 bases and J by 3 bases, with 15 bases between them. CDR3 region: CASSDYEAGNYEQYF. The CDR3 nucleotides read TGTGCCAGCAGTGATTATGAGGCCGGCAACTACGAGCAGTACTTC.

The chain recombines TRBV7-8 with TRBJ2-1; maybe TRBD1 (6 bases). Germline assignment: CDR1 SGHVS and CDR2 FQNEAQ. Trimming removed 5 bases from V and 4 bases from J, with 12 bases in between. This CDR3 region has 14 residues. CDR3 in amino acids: CASSRRTDYNEQFF. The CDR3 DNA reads TGTGCCAGCAGCCGTAGGACAGATTACAATGAGCAGTTCTTC.